This T cell receptor (beta chain) was observed in a study of T cell responses to AZD1222 COVID-19 vaccine. Study conclusions and caveats: CD4 TCRs associated with vaccination spanned spike, dominating at 160-218 and 743-854. No day 14 peak samples; only post-peak repertoires were characterized. The donor group comprised mostly white British people and more females; the analysis possibly underestimated clonal diversity.

Germline assignment: CDR1 WNHNN and CDR2 SYGVQD (reference sequence). CDR3 size: 16 residues. V shed 6 bases, J shed 4 bases, and the junction held 8 bases outside the gene matches. Remarks on this clone: Antigen specificity is unknown.

The data were produced by immunoSEQ multiplex PCR, yet TCRdb's version contains in-frame clones alone and is incomplete. The table shows about 130,000 clones, with about 90% occurring only once. The receptor comes from an adult who received the AZD1222 COVID-19 vaccine. Source: peripheral blood, taken 28 days after the second AZD1222 dose. The chain recombines TRBV10-1 with TRBJ2-3; 12 nucleotides line up with TRBD2. In DNA form, the CDR3 reads TGCGCCAGCAGGAGGGGATCTAGCGGGAGGGCAGATACGCAGTATTTT. Protein sequence: CASRRGSSGRADTQYF.